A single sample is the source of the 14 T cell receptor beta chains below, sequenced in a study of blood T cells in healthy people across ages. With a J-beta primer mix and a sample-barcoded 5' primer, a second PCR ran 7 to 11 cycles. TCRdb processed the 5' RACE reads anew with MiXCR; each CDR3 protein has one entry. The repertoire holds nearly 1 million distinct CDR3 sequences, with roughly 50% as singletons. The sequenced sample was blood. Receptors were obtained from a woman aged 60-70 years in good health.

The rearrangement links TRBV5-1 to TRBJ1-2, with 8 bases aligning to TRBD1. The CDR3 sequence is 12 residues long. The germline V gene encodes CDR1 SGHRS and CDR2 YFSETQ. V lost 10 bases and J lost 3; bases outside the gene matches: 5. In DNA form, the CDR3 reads TGCGCCGATACGACAGGGGACTATGGCTACACCTTC. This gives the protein CADTTGDYGYTF.

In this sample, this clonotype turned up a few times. Here the CDR3 reads CASYPGLGAGANVLTF. The DNA for the CDR3 is TGTGCCAGCTACCCCGGCCTGGGGGCTGGGGCCAACGTCCTGACTTTC. The chain links TRBV7-2 to TRBJ2-6; D may be TRBD1 or TRBD2 (5 bases each). The CDR3 loop spans 16 amino acids. Germline V gives CDR1 SGHTA, CDR2 FQGNSA. Trimming took 8 bases from V and 2 from J, leaving 16 bases between them. The variable domain in full, with the rest retrieved from reference TRBV7-2 and TRBJ2-6, is GAGVSQSPSNKVTEKGKDVELRCDPISGHTALYWYRQSLGQGLEFLIYFQGNSAPDKSGLPSDRFSAERTGGSVSTLTIQRTQQEDSAVYLCASYPGLGAGANVLTFGAGSRLTVL.

This chain's CDR3 is CASSRVGPQPLHF. Written as DNA, the CDR3 is TGTGCCAGCAGTCGCGTAGGACCCCAACCCCTCCACTTT. The chain couples TRBV7-2 to TRBJ1-6; unclear D gene. CDR3 size: 13 residues. CDR1 and CDR2 (germline): SGHTA, FQGNSA. Trimming cost V 6 bases and J 12 bases, with 15 bases left between them. Drawing the rest from reference TRBV7-2 and TRBJ1-6, the complete variable domain is GAGVSQSPSNKVTEKGKDVELRCDPISGHTALYWYRQSLGQGLEFLIYFQGNSAPDKSGLPSDRFSAERTGGSVSTLTIQRTQQEDSAVYLCASSRVGPQPLHFGNGTRLTVT.

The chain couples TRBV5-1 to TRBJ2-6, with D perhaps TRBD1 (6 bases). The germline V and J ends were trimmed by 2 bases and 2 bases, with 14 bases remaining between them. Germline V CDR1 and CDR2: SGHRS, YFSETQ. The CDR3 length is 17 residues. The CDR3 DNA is TGCGCCAGCAGCTTTGGACAGCCCTTCGCTGGGGCCAACGTCCTGACTTTC. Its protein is CASSFGQPFAGANVLTF.

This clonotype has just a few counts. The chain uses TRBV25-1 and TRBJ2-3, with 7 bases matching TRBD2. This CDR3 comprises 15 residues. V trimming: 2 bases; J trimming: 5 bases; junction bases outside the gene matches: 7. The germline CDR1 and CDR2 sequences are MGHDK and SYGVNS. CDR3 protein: CASSEGGRDRDTQYF. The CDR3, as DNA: TGTGCCAGCAGTGAAGGTGGGAGGGATAGAGATACGCAGTATTTT.

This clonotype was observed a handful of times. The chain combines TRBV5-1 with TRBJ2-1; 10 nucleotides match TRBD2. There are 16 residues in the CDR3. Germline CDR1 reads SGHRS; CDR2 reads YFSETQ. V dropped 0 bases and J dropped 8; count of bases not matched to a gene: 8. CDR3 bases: TGCGCCAGCAGCTTGGGACCGACTAGCGGGCAGGATGAGCAGTTCTTC. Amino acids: CASSLGPTSGQDEQFF.

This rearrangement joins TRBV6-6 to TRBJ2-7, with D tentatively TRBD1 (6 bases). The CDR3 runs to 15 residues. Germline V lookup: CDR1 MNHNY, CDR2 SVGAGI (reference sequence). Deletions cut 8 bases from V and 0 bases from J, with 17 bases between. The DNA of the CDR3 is TGTGCCAGCTCGGTCCGCACAGGGAACTCCTACGAGCAGTACTTC. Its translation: CASSVRTGNSYEQYF.

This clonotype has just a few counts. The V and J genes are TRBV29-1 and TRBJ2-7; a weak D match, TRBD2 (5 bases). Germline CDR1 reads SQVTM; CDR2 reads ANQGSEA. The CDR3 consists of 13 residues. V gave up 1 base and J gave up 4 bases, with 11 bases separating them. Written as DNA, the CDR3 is TGCAGCGTTGAAGCAGCGGCTAGTTACGAGCAGTACTTC. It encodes CSVEAAASYEQYF.

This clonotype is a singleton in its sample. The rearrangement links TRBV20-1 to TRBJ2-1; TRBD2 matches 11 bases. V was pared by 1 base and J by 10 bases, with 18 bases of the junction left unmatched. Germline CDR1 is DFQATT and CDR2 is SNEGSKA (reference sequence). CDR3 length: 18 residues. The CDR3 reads CSARGVSSGRRAYGEQFF. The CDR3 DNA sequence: TGCAGTGCTAGAGGTGTTTCTAGCGGGAGGCGCGCTTACGGCGAGCAGTTCTTC.

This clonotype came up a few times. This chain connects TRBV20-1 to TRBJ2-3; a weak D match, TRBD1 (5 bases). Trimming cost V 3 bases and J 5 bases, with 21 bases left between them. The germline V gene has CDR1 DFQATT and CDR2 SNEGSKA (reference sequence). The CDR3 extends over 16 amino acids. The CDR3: CSASSGAQAWKDTQYF. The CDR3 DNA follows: TGCAGTGCTAGTTCTGGGGCCCAGGCCTGGAAAGATACGCAGTATTTT.

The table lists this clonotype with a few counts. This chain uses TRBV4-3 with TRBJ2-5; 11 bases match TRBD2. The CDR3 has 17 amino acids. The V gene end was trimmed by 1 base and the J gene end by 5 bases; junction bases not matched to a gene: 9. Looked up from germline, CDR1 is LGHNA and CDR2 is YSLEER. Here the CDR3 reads CASSQGLAGPKAETQYF. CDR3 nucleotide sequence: TGCGCCAGCAGCCAAGGACTAGCGGGGCCTAAGGCGGAGACCCAGTACTTC.

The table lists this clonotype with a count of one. The CDR3 region has the DNA TGTGCCAGCAGCCCCAGTGGGGGGTTGAGGAACACTGAAGCTTTCTTT. Amino acids: CASSPSGGLRNTEAFF. The V gene is TRBV7-2, the J gene TRBJ1-1; TRBD1 is a possible D gene (5 bases). The V end lost 5 bases, the J end lost 1 base, and 17 bases lay between the germline ends. The CDR3 runs 16 residues. CDR1 and CDR2 (germline): SGHTA, FQGNSA.

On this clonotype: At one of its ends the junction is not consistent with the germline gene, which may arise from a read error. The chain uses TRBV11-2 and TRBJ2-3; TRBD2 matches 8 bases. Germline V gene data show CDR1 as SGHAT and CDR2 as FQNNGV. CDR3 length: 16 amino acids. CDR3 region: CASSFIGTRSTNTQYF. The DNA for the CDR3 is TGTGCCAGCAGCTTTATCGGGACTAGGAGCACAAATACGCAGTATTTT.

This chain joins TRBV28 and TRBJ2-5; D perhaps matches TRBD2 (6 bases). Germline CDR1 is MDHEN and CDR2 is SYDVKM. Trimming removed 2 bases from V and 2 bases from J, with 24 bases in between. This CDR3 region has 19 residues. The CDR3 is CASSLGVSWGVGQQETQYF. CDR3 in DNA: TGTGCCAGCAGTTTAGGAGTGTCTTGGGGGGTAGGGCAACAAGAGACCCAGTACTTC.